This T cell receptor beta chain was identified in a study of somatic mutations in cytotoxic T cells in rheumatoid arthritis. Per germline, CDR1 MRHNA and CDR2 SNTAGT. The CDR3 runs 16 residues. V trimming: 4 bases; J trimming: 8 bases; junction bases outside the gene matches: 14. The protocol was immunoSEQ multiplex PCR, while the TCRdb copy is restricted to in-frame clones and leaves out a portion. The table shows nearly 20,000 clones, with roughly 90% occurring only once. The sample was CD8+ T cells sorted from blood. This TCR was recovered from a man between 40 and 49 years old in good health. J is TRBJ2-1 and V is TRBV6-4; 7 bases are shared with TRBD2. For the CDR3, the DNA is TGTGCCAGCAGTGCCTCCGAGACTAGCCCTTTCGATGAGCAGTTCTTC. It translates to CASSASETSPFDEQFF.